Listed here are 14 T cell receptor beta chains from one sample, sequenced in a study of T-cell reconstitution after alpha-beta-depleted transplantation in children. Library preparation (for TCRbeta) was performed with unique molecular identifiers. One entry per CDR3 protein, called by TCRdb with MiXCR from the PCR reads. This table holds hundreds of thousands of distinct CDR3 sequences, about 17% found once. Material: PBMCs, mostly from graft donor cells, obtained 360 days after TCRalphabeta/CD19-depleted stem cell transplant. The receptors come from a male patient between 2 and 9 years old who had a stem cell transplant for acute lymphoblastic leukemia, so the T cells may come from the graft donor.

This clonotype was seen a few times. The chain has TRBV4-1 and TRBJ2-4; 10 bases line up with TRBD1. Trimming at V came to 6 bases and at J to 2 bases, leaving 10 bases not matched to a gene. CDR1 is MGHRA, CDR2 YSYEKL, per germline. There are 17 residues in the CDR3. CDR3 nucleotides: TGCGCCAGCAGGGCTCTACCGGGACAGGGGCCCAAAAACATTCAGTACTTC. It translates to CASRALPGQGPKNIQYF.

There are a few counts of this clonotype. The chain carries TRBV12-3 or TRBV12-4 and TRBJ1-6, with 7 nucleotides matching TRBD1. The CDR3 is 16 amino acids. The V and J ends lost 3 bases and 2 bases, in that order; junction bases with no gene match: 4. This CDR3 reads CASSFVGTAYNSPLHF. The CDR3 coding sequence is TGTGCCAGCAGTTTTGTGGGGACAGCCTATAATTCACCCCTCCACTTT.

The rearrangement links TRBV7-2 to TRBJ2-5; TRBD1 is a possible D gene (6 bases). V lost 5 bases to trimming and J lost 4 bases, with 14 bases between them. This CDR3 is built from 14 residues. CDR1 is SGHTA, CDR2 FQGNSA, per germline. The CDR3 DNA reads as TGTGCCAGCAGCACCCGACAGGTCCCAGAGACCCAGTACTTC. Translation gives CASSTRQVPETQYF.

There are a few counts of this clonotype. CDR3 sequence reads: CASSLNTLETQYF. CDR3 nucleotide sequence: TGTGCCAGCAGTTTAAACACTCTAGAGACCCAGTACTTC. The J gene is TRBJ2-5, the V gene TRBV12-3 or TRBV12-4; no definite D call. V dropped 2 bases and J dropped 4 bases, with 8 bases sitting between them. CDR3 length equals 13 residues.

The J gene is TRBJ2-3, the V gene TRBV12-3 or TRBV12-4; no clear D gene. CDR3 length: 13 amino acids. V lost 4 bases to trimming and J lost 4 bases, with 9 bases between them. The CDR3 sequence: CASSSTVPDTQYF. In DNA, the CDR3 is TGTGCCAGCAGTTCCACGGTTCCAGATACGCAGTATTTT.

The chain links TRBV15 to TRBJ2-1, with D possibly TRBD2 on 6 matching bases. The V end was cut by 6 bases, the J end by 3 bases, with 9 bases between. There are 13 residues in the CDR3. Germline CDR1 reads LNHNV; CDR2 reads YYDKDF (reference sequence). CDR3 bases: TGTGCCACCAGGATTAGCGGCTACAATGAGCAGTTCTTC. Protein product: CATRISGYNEQFF.

The CDR3 nucleotides read TGCAGTGGAAGGGCGGGCTCCTACAATGAGCAGTTCTTC. Translating gives CSGRAGSYNEQFF. The rearrangement links TRBV20-1 to TRBJ2-1; perhaps TRBD2 as D (5 bases). This CDR3 is 13 amino acids long. V was clipped by 7 bases and J by 0 bases, with 10 bases between them. Germline values: CDR1 DFQATT, CDR2 SNEGSKA (reference sequence).

The V gene is TRBV2, the J gene TRBJ2-7; 9 bases agree with TRBD2. J was trimmed by 1 base and V by 2 bases; bases with no gene match: 6. Germline-derived CDR1 and CDR2 are SNHLY and FYNNEI. The CDR3 has 16 residues. The CDR3 protein is CASSERASGRSYEQYF. The CDR3 region has the DNA TGTGCCAGCAGTGAAAGGGCCAGCGGGAGGTCCTACGAGCAGTACTTC.

The J gene is TRBJ2-3, the V gene TRBV12-3 or TRBV12-4; D perhaps matches TRBD1 (6 bases). V lost 7 bases and J lost 3, with 17 bases in between. The CDR3 consists of 15 residues. The CDR3 here is CASNDRSWWTDTQYF. DNA of the CDR3: TGTGCCAGCAACGACAGGTCTTGGTGGACAGATACGCAGTATTTT.

This clonotype has ten or more counts. The chain has TRBV5-1 and TRBJ2-5; a possible D gene is TRBD1 (6 bases). The CDR3 consists of 15 residues. Between the trimmed V and J ends, which lost 1 base and 5 bases, there was a span of 15 bases. The germline V gene has CDR1 SGHRS and CDR2 YFSETQ. CDR3 sequence reads: CASSLKPGDGETQYF. The CDR3 DNA follows: TGCGCCAGCAGCTTGAAGCCAGGGGATGGGGAGACCCAGTACTTC.

This clonotype was picked up a small number of times. The V call is TRBV4-2, the J call TRBJ2-7, with 7 bases that match TRBD2. V dropped 1 base and J dropped 5; count of bases not matched to a gene: 2. Germline values: CDR1 LGHNA, CDR2 YNFKEQ. This CDR3 comprises 13 residues. DNA for the CDR3: TGTGCCAGCAGCCAAGTGAGCGGGGACGAGCAGTACTTC. This codes for CASSQVSGDEQYF.

This clonotype occurred many times. The chain combines TRBV15 with TRBJ1-2, with D unclear. V lost 4 bases to trimming and J lost 6 bases, with 12 bases between them. This CDR3 contains 13 residues. Germline V gives CDR1 LNHNV, CDR2 YYDKDF (reference sequence). DNA of the CDR3: TGTGCCACCAGCACACGGGAGGGAAATGGCTACACCTTC. This translates into CATSTREGNGYTF.

The CDR3 nucleotides are TGCAGTGCTAGGGCGGGACTAGCGGGACGAAAAGAGACCCAGTACTTC. Translated: CSARAGLAGRKETQYF. The V call is TRBV20-1, the J call TRBJ2-5, with 13 bases that match TRBD2. Trimming took 3 bases from V and 3 from J; bases not matched to a gene: 7. The V gene's germline CDR1 is DFQATT and CDR2 SNEGSKA (reference sequence). The CDR3 is made up of 16 amino acids.

The CDR3 coding sequence is TGTGCCAGCAGCCGATTGGGGACAGGGGGGGAGACCCAGTACTTC. This codes for CASSRLGTGGETQYF. The chain links TRBV7-8 to TRBJ2-5, with TRBD1 matching 11 bases. Germline trimming cut 5 bases from V and 5 bases from J; bases unmatched to any gene: 7. This CDR3 spans 15 amino acids. Per the germline V gene, CDR1 is SGHVS and CDR2 is FQNEAQ.